This T cell receptor (beta chain) comes out of a study of CD8 T cells in ankylosing spondylitis. This clonotype was counted only a few times. The antigen is not known. General study points: The clones that were linked to disease were reported to be significantly enriched in matched synovial fluid samples from ankylosing spondylitis patients. For ankylosing spondylitis blood, a TCR beta motif of about eight highly homologous variants appeared characteristic.

As the method for making TCR beta libraries, quantitative 5'-RACE with molecular barcodes was used. TCRdb re-analysed the 5' RACE reads in MiXCR, keeping a single row per CDR3 protein. The sample lists 670,000 or so distinct CDR3 sequences, roughly 19% seen once, with approximately 18% in the top ten. V gave up 2 bases and J gave up 2 bases, with 14 bases separating them. The CDR3 is 16 residues long. Specimen: blood, either unsorted or a sorted T cell fraction (not recorded which). This clonotype was obtained from a male donor with ankylosing spondylitis. The gene calls are TRBV12-3 or TRBV12-4 and TRBJ2-3, with a possible D match to TRBD2 (5 bases). CDR3 coding DNA: TGTGCCAGCAGTTTAAGTCGAGGGTCCGCCACAGATACGCAGTATTTT. Translation: CASSLSRGSATDTQYF.